There are a few counts of the clone carrying this TCR beta chain. The sample belongs to a study of blood T cells in healthy people across ages. This CDR3 is built from 14 residues. The V gene's germline CDR1 is LNHNV and CDR2 YYDKDF (reference sequence). V was pared by 5 bases and J by 3 bases, with 4 bases of the junction left unmatched. Together with a sample-barcoded 5' primer, a J-beta primer mix was included in a second PCR lasting about 6 to 12 cycles. TCRdb redid the calling of the 5' RACE reads with MiXCR, one entry per CDR3 protein. Of around 320,000 distinct CDR3 sequences in the sample, 25% to 30% were seen once.

The material sequenced was blood. The receptor's source is a woman between 65 and 79 years old in good health. J is TRBJ1-1 and V is TRBV15; TRBD1 agrees at 9 bases. The CDR3 DNA sequence: TGTGCCACCAGCGCCGACAGGGGGGACACTGAAGCTTTCTTT. Translated, it gives CATSADRGDTEAFF.